The TCR beta chain under discussion was sequenced for a study of cytomegalovirus exposure and HLA in healthy donors. 13 Jbeta primers and 60 Vbeta primers were used for the PCR. Method: immunoSEQ multiplex PCR; TCRdb's copy keeps in-frame clones and lacks some. The data contain more than 100,000 clones, less than 65% of them seen just once; the ten biggest clones take up approximately 9.1%. This clone turned up a few times. The sequenced sample was PBMCs. The source of this sequence is a man aged 35 to 55 in good health and CMV-seropositive.

CDR3 in DNA: TGTGCCAGCAGGACTATCGGGGCAGGGGAAGAGACCCAGTACTTC. It encodes CASRTIGAGEETQYF. This chain uses TRBV6-5 with TRBJ2-5; a weak D match, TRBD1 (6 bases). The CDR3 extends over 15 amino acids. The V end lost 6 bases, the J end lost 3 bases, and 17 bases lay between the germline ends. Germline CDR1 reads MNHEY; CDR2 reads SVGAGI.